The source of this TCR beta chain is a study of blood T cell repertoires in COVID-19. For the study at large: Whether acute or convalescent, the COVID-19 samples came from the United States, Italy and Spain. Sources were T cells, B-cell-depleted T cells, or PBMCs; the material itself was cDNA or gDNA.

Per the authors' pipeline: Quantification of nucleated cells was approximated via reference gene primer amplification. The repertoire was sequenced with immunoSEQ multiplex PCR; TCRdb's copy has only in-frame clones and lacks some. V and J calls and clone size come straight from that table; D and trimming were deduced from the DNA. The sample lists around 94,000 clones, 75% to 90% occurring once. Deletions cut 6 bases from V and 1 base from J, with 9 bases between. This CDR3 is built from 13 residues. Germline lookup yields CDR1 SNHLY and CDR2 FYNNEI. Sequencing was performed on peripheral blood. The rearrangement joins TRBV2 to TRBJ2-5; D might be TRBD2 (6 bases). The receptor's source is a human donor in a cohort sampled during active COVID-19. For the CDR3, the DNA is TGTGCCAGCAGGCGGGACTCCCAAGAGACCCAGTACTTC. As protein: CASRRDSQETQYF.